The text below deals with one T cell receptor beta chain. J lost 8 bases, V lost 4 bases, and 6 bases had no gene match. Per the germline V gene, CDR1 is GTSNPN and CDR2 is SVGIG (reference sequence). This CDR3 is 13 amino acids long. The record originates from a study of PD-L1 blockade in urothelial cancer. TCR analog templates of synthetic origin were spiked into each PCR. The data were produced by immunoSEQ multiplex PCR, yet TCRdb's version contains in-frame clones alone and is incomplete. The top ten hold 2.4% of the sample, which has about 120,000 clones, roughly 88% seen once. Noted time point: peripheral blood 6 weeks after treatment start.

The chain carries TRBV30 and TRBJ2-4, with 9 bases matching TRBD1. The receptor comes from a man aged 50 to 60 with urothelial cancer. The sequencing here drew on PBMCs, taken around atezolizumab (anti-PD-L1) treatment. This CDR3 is CAWKYRGRDIQYF. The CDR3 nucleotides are TGTGCCTGGAAATACAGGGGGCGGGACATTCAGTACTTC.